This T cell receptor (beta chain) was captured by sequencing in a study of T-cell reconstitution after alpha-beta-depleted transplantation in children listed by TCRdb under 2016. With regard to the full study: The study quantitatively tracked T-cell immune reconstitution after TCRalphabeta/CD19-depleted allogeneic hematopoietic cell transplantation in children using TCR repertoire profiling. Paper-wide results and their limitations: About two months after transplant, the apparently early recovery of alphabetaT-cell counts reportedly depended on just several hundred clones that had expanded rapidly and came from non-depleted graft cells. Over subsequent months, a decline in hyperexpanded clone frequencies was noted, and after one year, T-cell counts and TCRbeta diversity were mostly ascribed to newly produced T cells. In some patients, high TCRbeta diversity at day 60 was attributed to recipient T cells and intrathymic progenitors that had survived conditioning.

Libraries came from PCR. Sequenced using an Illumina HiSeq 2500. Molecular barcoding was employed in the preparation of TCR libraries, with unique molecular identifiers being used to normalize TCRbeta repertoire quantification. In-frame beta chains were kept once TCRdb had trimmed the public reads at Q25 with fastp and called clones with MiXCR. When rows share a CDR3 protein, they turn into one entry using the most common DNA and genes. In this sample the table shows 130,000 or so distinct CDR3 sequences, roughly 10% of which occur a single time. The ten largest account for around 24% of the sample. This clonotype was observed a handful of times. The clone's antigen remains unknown. No base quality information exists; no much larger clone differs at one position. Trimming removed 4 bases from V and 5 bases from J, leaving 17 bases between the germline ends. The CDR3, from cysteine to phenylalanine, totals 16 residues. Solely the CDR3 DNA is kept, with 48 bases framed from the first base. According to the germline V gene (reference sequence), CDR1 reads LNHDA and CDR2 reads SQIVND.

According to the study, the label for this sample's treatment or condition signals: allogeneic hematopoietic cell transplantation with graft depleted of TCRalphabeta T cells and CD19 B cells. Transplant recipients were children who received TCRalphabeta/CD19-depleted allogeneic hematopoietic cell grafts. The material was PBMCs, mostly from graft donor cells, obtained 180 days after TCRalphabeta/CD19-depleted stem cell transplant. The chain is assembled from TRBV19 and TRBJ2-2; perhaps TRBD1 is the D gene, with 6 bases matching. The TCR comes from a girl under three years old who had a stem cell transplant for combined immunodeficiency, so the T cells may come from the graft donor. CDR3 reads: CASSRGWTVDTGELFF. Read as DNA, the sequence is TGTGCCAGTAGTAGAGGTTGGACAGTAGATACCGGGGAGCTGTTTTTT.